The 8 T cell receptor beta chains in this list originate from one sample, sequenced in a study of T-cell reconstitution after alpha-beta-depleted transplantation in children. Unique molecular identifiers tagged the TCRbeta library. TCRdb redid the calling of the PCR reads with MiXCR, one entry per CDR3 protein. The data show almost 500,000 distinct CDR3 sequences, with more than 9% seen just once and just over 2% held by the top ten. The input for sequencing was PBMCs, taken before TCRalphabeta/CD19-depleted stem cell transplant. The receptors stem from a child aged 2-15 years with inherited bone marrow failure, due to receive a stem cell transplant.

The gene calls are TRBV23-1 and TRBJ2-1; D remains ambiguous. TRBV23-1 is placed among ORFs of uncertain function. This CDR3 contains 10 residues. Trimming removed 7 bases at V and 7 bases at J, with 5 bases between. The CDR3 nucleotides are TGCGCCAGCAATACTAATGAGCAGTTCTTC. It translates to CASNTNEQFF.

At least ten counts were recorded for this clonotype. The V call is TRBV30, the J call TRBJ1-1; D might be TRBD1 (5 bases). Trimming stripped 3 bases from V and 1 base from J, with 12 bases between. Germline CDR1 is GTSNPN and CDR2 is SVGIG (reference sequence). The CDR3 contains 14 residues. The CDR3 DNA sequence: TGTGCCTGGAGCTTCGACAGTTCGAACACTGAAGCTTTCTTT. Its translation is CAWSFDSSNTEAFF.

This clonotype was seen repeatedly, ten times or more. The chain has TRBV4-3 and TRBJ2-3; no clear D. This CDR3 comprises 15 residues. Germline CDR1 LGHNA, CDR2 YSLEER. Trimming removed 1 base at V and 8 bases at J, with 16 bases between. This CDR3 reads CASSQGGGSPGTQYF. The CDR3, as DNA: TGCGCCAGCAGCCAAGGAGGCGGATCGCCAGGTACGCAGTATTTT.

This clonotype has a count of ten or more. This rearrangement joins TRBV4-3 to TRBJ2-5; D not resolved. The germline V gene has CDR1 LGHNA and CDR2 YSLEER. This CDR3 spans 14 amino acids. V lost 0 bases to trimming and J lost 0 bases, with 5 bases between them. The CDR3 loop is CASSQETDQETQYF. The CDR3 bases are TGCGCCAGCAGCCAAGAAACAGACCAAGAGACCCAGTACTTC.

The table lists this clonotype with many counts. The chain couples TRBV28 to TRBJ2-7, with D maybe TRBD2 (6 bases). Trimming left V 8 bases short and J 5 bases short, with 19 bases between. Germline CDR1 reads MDHEN; CDR2 reads SYDVKM. The CDR3 loop spans 14 amino acids. For the CDR3, the DNA is TGTGCCAGCTCATATGGGGGACTTGGCCACGAGCAGTACTTC. Encoded protein: CASSYGGLGHEQYF.

This clonotype was counted ten times or more. The J gene is TRBJ1-3, the V gene TRBV11-2; D is undetermined. Germline V gene data show CDR1 as SGHAT and CDR2 as FQNNGV. Trimming took 5 bases from V and 0 from J, leaving 8 bases between them. CDR3 length equals 14 residues. The CDR3 protein is CASSRVSSGNTIYF. CDR3 nucleotide sequence: TGTGCCAGCAGCCGGGTCAGCTCTGGAAACACCATATATTTT.

This clonotype came up many times. The V call is TRBV11-2, the J call TRBJ1-2; D call uncertain. Trimming shortened V by 4 bases and J by 2 bases, and 20 bases separated the two germline ends. The germline V gene encodes CDR1 SGHAT and CDR2 FQNNGV. The CDR3 has 17 amino acids. In nucleotides, the CDR3 is TGTGCCAGCAGCTCTCTGGCGGGGAGTTTAACGAACTATGGCTACACCTTC. As protein: CASSSLAGSLTNYGYTF.

Concerning this clonotype itself: This may be a read error, as it is one base from a much larger clone. The CDR3 reads CASSDASTSGRASLVGELFF. The DNA for the CDR3 is TGCGCCAGCAGTGACGCTTCAACTAGCGGGAGGGCTAGTTTAGTCGGGGAGCTGTTTTTT. V and J are TRBV10-2 and TRBJ2-2; TRBD2 matches at 13 bases. V dropped 3 bases and J dropped 7; count of bases not matched to a gene: 17. CDR3 length: 20 amino acids. Germline V gene sequence: CDR1 WSHSY, CDR2 SAAADI.